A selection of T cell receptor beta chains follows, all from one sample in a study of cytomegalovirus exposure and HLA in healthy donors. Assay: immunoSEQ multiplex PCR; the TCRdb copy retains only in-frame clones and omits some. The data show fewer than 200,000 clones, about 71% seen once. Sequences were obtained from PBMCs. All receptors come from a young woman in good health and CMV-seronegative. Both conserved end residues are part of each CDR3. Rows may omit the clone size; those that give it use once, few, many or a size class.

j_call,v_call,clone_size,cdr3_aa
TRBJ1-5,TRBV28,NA,CAHGNEPRGSNQPQHF
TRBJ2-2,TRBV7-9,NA,CASVSGQGAGELFF
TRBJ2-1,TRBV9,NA,CASSVGAGEWYEQFF
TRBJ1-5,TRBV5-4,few,CASSLWQQNQPQHF
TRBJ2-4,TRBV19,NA,CASSGQGAEAKNIQYF
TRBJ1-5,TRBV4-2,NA,CASSQEQGLVQPQHF
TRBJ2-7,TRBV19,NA,CASSLQGASYEQYF
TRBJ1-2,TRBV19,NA,CASSTTGDGYTF
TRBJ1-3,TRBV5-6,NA,CASSLSGDPNGNTIYF
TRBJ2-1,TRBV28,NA,CASWPTSGGRDEQFF